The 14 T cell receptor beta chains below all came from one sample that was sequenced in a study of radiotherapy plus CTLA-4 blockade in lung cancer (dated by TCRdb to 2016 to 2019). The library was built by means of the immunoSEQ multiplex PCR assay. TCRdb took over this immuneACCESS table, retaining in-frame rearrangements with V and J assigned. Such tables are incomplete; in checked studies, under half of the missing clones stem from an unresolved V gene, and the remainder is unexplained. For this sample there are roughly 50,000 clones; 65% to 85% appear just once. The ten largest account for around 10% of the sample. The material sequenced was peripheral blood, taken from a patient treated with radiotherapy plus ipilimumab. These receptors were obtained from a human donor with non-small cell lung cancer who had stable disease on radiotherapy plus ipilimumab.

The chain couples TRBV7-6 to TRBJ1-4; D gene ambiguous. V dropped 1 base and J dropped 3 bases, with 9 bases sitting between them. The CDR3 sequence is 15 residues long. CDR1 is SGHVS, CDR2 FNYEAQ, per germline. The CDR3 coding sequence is TGTGCCAGCAGCTTAGAGGAGCTCTCTAATGAAAAACTGTTTTTT. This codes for CASSLEELSNEKLFF. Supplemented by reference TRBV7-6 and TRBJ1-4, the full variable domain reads GAGVSQSPRYKVTKRGQDVALRCDPISGHVSLYWYRQALGQGPEFLTYFNYEAQQDKSGLPNDRFSAERPEGSISTLTIQRTEQRDSAMYRCASSLEELSNEKLFFGSGTQLSVL.

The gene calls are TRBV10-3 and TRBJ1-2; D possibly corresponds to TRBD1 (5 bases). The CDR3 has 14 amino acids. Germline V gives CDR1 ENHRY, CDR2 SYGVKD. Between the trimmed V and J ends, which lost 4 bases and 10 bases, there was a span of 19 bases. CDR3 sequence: CAISVEGPLDVYTF. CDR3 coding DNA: TGTGCCATCAGTGTTGAGGGACCTTTGGATGTCTACACCTTC.

The CDR3 coding sequence is TGTGCCAGCACTCCCGGGACAGGGAACATTCAGTACTTC. This translates into CASTPGTGNIQYF. The chain joins TRBV2 to TRBJ2-4; 9 nucleotides line up with TRBD1. Trimming cost V 7 bases and J 7 bases; bases outside gene matches: 5. The CDR3 contains 13 residues. Germline V gene lookup returns CDR1 SNHLY and CDR2 FYNNEI.

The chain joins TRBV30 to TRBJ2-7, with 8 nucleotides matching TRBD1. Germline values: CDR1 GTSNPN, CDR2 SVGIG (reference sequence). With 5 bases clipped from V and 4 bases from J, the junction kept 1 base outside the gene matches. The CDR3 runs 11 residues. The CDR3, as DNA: TGTGCCTGGCAGGGGGCGTACGAGCAGTACTTC. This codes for CAWQGAYEQYF.

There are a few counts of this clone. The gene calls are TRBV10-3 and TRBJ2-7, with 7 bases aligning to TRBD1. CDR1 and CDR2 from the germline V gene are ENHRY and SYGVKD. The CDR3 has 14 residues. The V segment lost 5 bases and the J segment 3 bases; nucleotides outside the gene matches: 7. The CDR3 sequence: CAISRDSLGYEQYF. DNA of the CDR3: TGTGCCATCAGTCGGGACAGCCTCGGCTACGAGCAGTACTTC.

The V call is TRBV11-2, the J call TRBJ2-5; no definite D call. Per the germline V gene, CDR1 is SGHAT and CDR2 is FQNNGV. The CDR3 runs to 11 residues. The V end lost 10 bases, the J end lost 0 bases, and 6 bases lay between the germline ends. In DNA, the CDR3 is TGTGCCACCTCAGACCAAGAGACCCAGTACTTC. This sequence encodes CATSDQETQYF.

CDR3: CASSFKDSPLHF. As DNA, the CDR3 is TGTGCCAGCAGTTTCAAGGATTCACCCCTCCACTTT. The chain couples TRBV28 to TRBJ1-6; D ambiguous. Per the germline V gene, CDR1 is MDHEN and CDR2 is SYDVKM. The CDR3 has 12 amino acids. Trimming cost V 3 bases and J 8 bases, with 5 bases left between them.

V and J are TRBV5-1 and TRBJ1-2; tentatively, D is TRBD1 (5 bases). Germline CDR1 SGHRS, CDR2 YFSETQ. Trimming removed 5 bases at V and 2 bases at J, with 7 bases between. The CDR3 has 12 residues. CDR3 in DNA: TGCGCCAGCAGAGAGGGGAACTATGGCTACACCTTC. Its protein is CASREGNYGYTF. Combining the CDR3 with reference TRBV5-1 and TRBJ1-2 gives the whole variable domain KAGVTQTPRYLIKTRGQQVTLSCSPISGHRSVSWYQQTPGQGLQFLFEYFSETQRNKGNFPGRFSGRQFSNSRSEMNVSTLELGDSALYLCASREGNYGYTFGSGTRLTVV.

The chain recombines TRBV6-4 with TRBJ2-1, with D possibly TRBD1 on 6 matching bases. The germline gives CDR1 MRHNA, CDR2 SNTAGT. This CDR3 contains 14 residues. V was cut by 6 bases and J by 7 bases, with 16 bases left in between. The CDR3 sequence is CASSASWGQNEQFF. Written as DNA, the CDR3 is TGTGCCAGCAGCGCCTCTTGGGGGCAGAATGAGCAGTTCTTC.

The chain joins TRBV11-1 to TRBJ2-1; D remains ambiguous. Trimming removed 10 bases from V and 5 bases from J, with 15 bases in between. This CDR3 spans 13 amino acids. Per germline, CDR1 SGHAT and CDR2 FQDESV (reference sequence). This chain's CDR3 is CATPGRRHNEQFF. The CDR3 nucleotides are TGTGCCACCCCGGGTAGGAGACACAATGAGCAGTTCTTC.

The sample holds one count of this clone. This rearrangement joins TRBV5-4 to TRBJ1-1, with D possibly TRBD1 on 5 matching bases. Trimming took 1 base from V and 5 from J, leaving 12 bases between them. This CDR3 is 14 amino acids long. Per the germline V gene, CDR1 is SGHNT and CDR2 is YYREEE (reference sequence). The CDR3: CASSLRQGGTEAFF. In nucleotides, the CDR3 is TGTGCCAGCAGCTTGCGGCAGGGTGGTACTGAAGCTTTCTTT.

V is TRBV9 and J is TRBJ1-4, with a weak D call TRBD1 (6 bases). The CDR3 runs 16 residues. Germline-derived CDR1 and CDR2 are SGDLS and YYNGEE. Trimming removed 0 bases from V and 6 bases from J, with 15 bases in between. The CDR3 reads CASSVEGGRIDEKLFF. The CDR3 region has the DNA TGTGCCAGCAGCGTAGAGGGGGGGCGCATAGATGAAAAACTGTTTTTT.

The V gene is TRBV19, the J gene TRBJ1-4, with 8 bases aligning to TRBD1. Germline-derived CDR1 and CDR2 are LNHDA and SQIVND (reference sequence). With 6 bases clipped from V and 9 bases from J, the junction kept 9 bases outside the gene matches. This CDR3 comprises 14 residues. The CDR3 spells CASSPDRVMQKLFF. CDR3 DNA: TGTGCCAGTAGCCCGGACAGGGTGATGCAAAAACTGTTTTTT.

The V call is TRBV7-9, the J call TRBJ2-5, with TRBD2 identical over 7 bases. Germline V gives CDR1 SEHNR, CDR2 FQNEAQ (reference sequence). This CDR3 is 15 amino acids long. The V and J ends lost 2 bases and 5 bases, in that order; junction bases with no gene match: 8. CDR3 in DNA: TGTGCCAGCAGCTTATCGGGGGGAGTGGGGGAGACCCAGTACTTC. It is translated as CASSLSGGVGETQYF.